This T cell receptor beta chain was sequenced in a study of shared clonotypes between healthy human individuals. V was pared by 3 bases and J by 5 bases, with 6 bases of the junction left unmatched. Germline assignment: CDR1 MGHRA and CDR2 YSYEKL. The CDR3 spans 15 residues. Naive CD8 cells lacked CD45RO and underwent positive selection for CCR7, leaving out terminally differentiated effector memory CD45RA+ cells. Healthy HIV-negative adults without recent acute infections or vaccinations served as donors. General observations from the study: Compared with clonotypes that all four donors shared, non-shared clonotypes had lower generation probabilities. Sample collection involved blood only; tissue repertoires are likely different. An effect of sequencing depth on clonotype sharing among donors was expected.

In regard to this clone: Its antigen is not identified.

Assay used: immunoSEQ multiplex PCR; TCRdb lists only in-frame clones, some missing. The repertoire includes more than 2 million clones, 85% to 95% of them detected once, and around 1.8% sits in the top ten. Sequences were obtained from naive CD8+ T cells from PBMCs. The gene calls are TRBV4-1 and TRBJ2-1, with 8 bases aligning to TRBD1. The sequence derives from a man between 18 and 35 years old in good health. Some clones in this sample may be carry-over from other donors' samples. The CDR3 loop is CASSQRQGNHNEQFF. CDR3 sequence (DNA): TGCGCCAGCAGCCAGCGACAGGGGAATCACAATGAGCAGTTCTTC.